What follows describes a single TCR beta chain. Its antigen is unknown. TCR beta sequencing covered blood CD8+ and CD4+ T cells. With random hexamers, reverse transcription was performed on about 0.5 to 1 ug of RNA. TCRdb recomputed calls from the immunoSEQ multiplex PCR reads with MiXCR, one row per CDR3 protein. This sample has 150,000 to 200,000 distinct CDR3 sequences, with 90% to 95% found just once. These data are taken from a study of CD8 T cells in Susac syndrome. Study-wide points: Individuals included in the TCR sequencing and HLA analysis were acknowledged by the study to be relatively few in number.

This receptor was identified in a human donor in good health. Source material: CD4+ T cells from PBMCs.

The CDR3 region is CSASTGGAGSRQRDQPQHF. The DNA for the CDR3 is TGCAGTGCTAGTACAGGGGGCGCCGGGAGCCGTCAGAGGGATCAGCCCCAGCATTTT. The chain links TRBV20-1 to TRBJ1-5; 9 bases agree with TRBD1. CDR1 is DFQATT, CDR2 SNEGSKA, per germline (reference sequence). The junction had 20 bases not matched to a gene; V was cut back by 3 bases and J by 5 bases. CDR3 size: 19 residues.